This T cell receptor (beta chain) was retrieved from a study of blood T cell repertoires in COVID-19 (TCRdb year 2020). Regarding the complete study: Samples covering the acute and convalescent phases of COVID-19 were provided by collaborators in the United States, Italy and Spain. The prospective study material was composed of cDNA or gDNA derived from T cells, B-cell-depleted T cells, or PBMCs. The dataset comprised deeply sampled blood TCRbeta repertoires from subjects exposed to, actively infected with, or recovered from COVID-19. The repertoires were released in a freely available public database meant as a resource for research on the immune response to SARS-CoV-2. The samples were drawn from two sources: the first 160 participants of the ongoing ImmuneRACE study, and 1,254 subjects contributed by 6 global collaborators. The sample metadata nearly always contained a de-identified subject ID, COVID-19 status, age in years and sex. Where available, HLA class I and class II types were obtained from metadata supplied by the sample provider rather than from assay-based typing. Beyond this particular receptor, the publication reports: The amount of clinical and demographic metadata varied by source and participant and was provided uncurated.

About this clone: There is no known antigen for this receptor. No base qualities exist here, and no much larger clone lies one base off it.

TCRbeta CDR3 regions were amplified from genomic DNA using the immunoSEQ Assay, a bias-controlled multiplex PCR. In the original analysis: The number of nucleated cells in each sample was estimated by amplification of reference gene primers within the assay. To quantify the absolute abundance of each unique TCRbeta CDR3 rearrangement, sequence reads were collapsed and filtered. For each sample, productive Simpson clonality was calculated by taking the square root of Simpson's diversity index across productive rearrangements. TCRdb provides this immuneACCESS table in a form limited to in-frame rearrangements. Some clones are lacking; in checked studies, under half of them reflect an unresolved V gene, and why the rest are absent is not known. Clonal size and the V and J genes are those of that table, whereas D and trimming came from the DNA. The sample contains about 160,000 clones, roughly 84% of them found a single time. The ten largest clones represent roughly 8.6% of the sample.

Participants in the prospective study were aged about 18 to 95 years, lived in 20 to 25 United States geographic areas, and enrolled through a virtual design. Cohort assignment in the prospective study relied on participant-reported clinical history from a screening survey and a study questionnaire. ImmuneRACE Cohort 3 recovered participants were defined by two consecutive negative NP/OP PCR tests, healthcare professional clearance, or symptom resolution. In the prospective study, whole blood, serum and a nasopharyngeal or oropharyngeal swab were collected from each participant by mobile phlebotomists. Additional blood draws and questionnaires over an approximately two-month period could optionally be provided by prospective study participants. Before DNA extraction, blood samples from the prospective study were shipped at room temperature or frozen. The CDR1 and CDR2 encoded by the germline V gene are SGHRS and YFSETQ. The germline ends are 12 bases apart after V is trimmed by 6 bases and J by 3 bases. The cysteine opens and the phenylalanine closes a CDR3 of 13 amino acids. The read is trimmed to its CDR3 DNA, 39 bases read in frame from base 1.

The sequence was collected from a woman aged 45-65 years who had recovered from COVID-19. The material sequenced was PBMCs or T cells enriched from blood (not recorded which). The sequence links TRBV5-1 to TRBJ1-2, and perhaps TRBD1 as D gene, on 6 matching bases. The CDR3 here reads CASTREGDYGYTF. The DNA is as follows: TGCGCCAGCACCAGGGAGGGGGACTATGGCTACACCTTC.